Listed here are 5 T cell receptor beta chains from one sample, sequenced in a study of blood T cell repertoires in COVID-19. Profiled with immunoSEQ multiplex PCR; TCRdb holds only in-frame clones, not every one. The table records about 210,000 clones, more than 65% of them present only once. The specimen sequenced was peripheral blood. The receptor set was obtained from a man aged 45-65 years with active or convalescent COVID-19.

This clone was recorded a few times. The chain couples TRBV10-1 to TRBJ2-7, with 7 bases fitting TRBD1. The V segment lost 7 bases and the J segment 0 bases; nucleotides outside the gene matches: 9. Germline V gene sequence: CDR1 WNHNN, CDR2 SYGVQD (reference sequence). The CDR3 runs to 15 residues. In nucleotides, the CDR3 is TGCGCCAGCAACAACAGGGGCGCCTTCTCCTACGAGCAGTACGTC. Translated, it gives CASNNRGAFSYEQYV.

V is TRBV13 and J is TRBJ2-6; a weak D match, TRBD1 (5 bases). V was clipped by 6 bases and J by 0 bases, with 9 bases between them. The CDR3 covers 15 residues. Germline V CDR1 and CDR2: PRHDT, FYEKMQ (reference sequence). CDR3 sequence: CASSSGFSGANVLTF. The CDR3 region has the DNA TGTGCCAGCAGTTCAGGGTTCTCTGGGGCCAACGTCCTGACTTTC.

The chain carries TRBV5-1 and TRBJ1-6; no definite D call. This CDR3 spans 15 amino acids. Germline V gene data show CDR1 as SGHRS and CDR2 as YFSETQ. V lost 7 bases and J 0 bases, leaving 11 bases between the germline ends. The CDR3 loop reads CASSPGPSYNSPLHF. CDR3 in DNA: TGCGCCAGCTCCCCTGGGCCCTCCTATAATTCACCCCTCCACTTT.

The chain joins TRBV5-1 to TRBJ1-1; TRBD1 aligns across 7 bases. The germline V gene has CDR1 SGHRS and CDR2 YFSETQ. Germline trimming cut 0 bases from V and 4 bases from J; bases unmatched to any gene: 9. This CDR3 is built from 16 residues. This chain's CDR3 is CASSLGPQGGGTEAFF. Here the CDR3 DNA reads TGCGCCAGCAGCTTGGGCCCTCAGGGGGGAGGCACTGAAGCTTTCTTT.

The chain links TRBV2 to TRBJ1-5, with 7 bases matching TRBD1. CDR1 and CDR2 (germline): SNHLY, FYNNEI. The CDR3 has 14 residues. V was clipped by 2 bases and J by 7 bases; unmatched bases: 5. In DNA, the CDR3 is TGTGCCAGCAGTGAACAGGGACAGATCCAGCCCCAGCATTTT. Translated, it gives CASSEQGQIQPQHF. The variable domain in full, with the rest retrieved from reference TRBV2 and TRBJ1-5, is EPEVTQTPSHQVTQMGQEVILRCVPISNHLYFYWYRQILGQKVEFLVSFYNNEISEKSEIFDDQFSVERPDGSNFTLKIRSTKLEDSAMYFCASSEQGQIQPQHFGDGTRLSIL.